The TCR beta chain described here comes from a study of breast tumors, draining lymph nodes, adjacent tissues. Broader study findings: That most tumor T cells come from lymph nodes remained unproven. Tumor TCR diversity was below lymph nodes but above nontumor tissue. Compared with basal-like, luminal-like tumors shared significantly more repertoire with nontumor tissue.

Samples came from axillary lymph nodes draining the breast cancer. This clonotype was seen ten or more times. What it binds is unknown. An end of the junction differs from the germline gene, which may be a read error. TCRdb analysed the multiplex PCR reads with MiXCR anew, one entry per CDR3 protein. The repertoire holds about 110,000 distinct CDR3 sequences, with 30% as singletons. The CDR3 totals 15 residues. Germline-derived CDR1 and CDR2 are SGHVS and FNYEAQ. The genes are TRBV7-6 and TRBJ1-2, with 7 positions matching TRBD1. This sequence originates from a female donor with breast cancer. Some clones in this sample may be carry-over from other donors' samples. The sequencing sample was made of axillary lymph node tissue. CDR3 loop: CASSLVEGTDYGYPF. The DNA for the CDR3 is TGTGCCAGCAGCTTAGTTGAGGGGACAGACTATGGCTACCCCTTC.